This record concerns one T cell receptor beta chain sequence. This sample was taken from a study of blood T cell repertoires in COVID-19. Study information: The origin of the acute and convalescent COVID-19 samples was the United States, Italy and Spain. T cells, B-cell-depleted T cells, or PBMCs provided the cDNA or gDNA that served as material.

The CDR3 runs to 15 residues. Trimming took 2 bases from V and 7 from J; bases not matched to a gene: 7. The V gene's germline CDR1 is KGHSH and CDR2 LQKENI. Original processing methods: It was from reference gene primer amplification that nucleated cell counts were estimated. Here immunoSEQ multiplex PCR was the method, and the copy in TCRdb shows in-frame clones only, minus some. The D gene and trimming were derived from the DNA, and the V and J assignments and clone size from that table. This sample yields about 120,000 clones, of which just under 80% are seen a single time; approximately 16% belongs to the top ten.

Specimen: peripheral blood. The receptor was isolated from a man in his fifties or sixties with active or convalescent COVID-19. V is TRBV18 and J is TRBJ2-1, with 8 nucleotides matching TRBD2. The CDR3 DNA reads TGTGCCAGCTCACCAAGCTGGGGACTAGAGAATGAGCAGTTCTTC. Translated, it gives CASSPSWGLENEQFF.